These 9 T cell receptor beta chains were all obtained from the same sample, sequenced in a study of vaccination and CD4 T cells after COVID-19 (dated by TCRdb to the early 2020s). This specimen's treatment or condition label, per the study, means: approximately 10-day PBMC culture with coronavirus spike peptide pools or control peptides (ViraFEST assay). These receptors' targets are unknown. Library prep was done by PCR. The instrument given in TCRdb is Illumina iSeq 100. At the Johns Hopkins FTIC core, DNA from the cultured CD4+ T cells underwent TCR sequencing with the Oncomine TCR Beta short-read assay. TCRdb passed the public sequencing reads through fastp at Q25 and MiXCR, retaining productive beta sequences. Identical CDR3 protein sequences are pooled into one entry, listed with their most common genes and DNA. The sample table contains around 12,000 distinct CDR3 sequences; only one count was recorded for around 60% of them. The ten largest make up over 14% of the sample.

Sequencing was done on a sample of CD4+ T cells from blood, cultured in vitro. Source of these receptors: a human donor who had recovered from COVID-19.

A single count supports this clonotype. Its ends do not fully match the called genes, so a read error is possible. This rearrangement joins TRBV30 to TRBJ1-6; possibly TRBD1 for D (5 bases). CDR3 length: 16 residues. CDR1 and CDR2 (germline): GTSNPN, SVGIG (reference sequence). In nucleotides, the CDR3 is TGTGCCTGGAGTTGGGACCGGAGCTCCTATAATCCACCCCTCCACTTT. Its translation: CAWSWDRSSYNPPLHF.

This clonotype has just a few counts. The chain couples TRBV2 to TRBJ2-5, with D maybe TRBD1 (6 bases). Germline V gene sequence: CDR1 SNHLY, CDR2 FYNNEI. This CDR3 region has 13 residues. The V and J ends lost 6 bases and 1 base respectively, with 9 bases between them. The CDR3 DNA sequence: TGTGCCAGCAGACCAGGGGTCCAAGAGACCCAGTACTTC. Protein product: CASRPGVQETQYF.

The chain joins TRBV24-1 to TRBJ2-3; D gene uncertain. Trimming removed 4 bases from V and 0 bases from J, with 13 bases in between. CDR3 size: 16 residues. The germline CDR1 and CDR2 sequences are KGHDR and SFDVKD. DNA of the CDR3: TGTGCCACCAGTGACGTTGACACAGCTAGCACAGATACGCAGTATTTT. It translates to CATSDVDTASTDTQYF.

This clonotype has only a few counts. This chain uses TRBV7-6 with TRBJ2-2; D is possibly TRBD1 or TRBD2 (5 bases each). The CDR3 spans 16 residues. The germline gives CDR1 SGHVS, CDR2 FNYEAQ. The V end lost 1 base, the J end lost 7 bases, and 16 bases lay between the germline ends. This CDR3 is CASSLGARWDGGELFF. CDR3 coding DNA: TGTGCCAGCAGCTTAGGTGCAAGGTGGGACGGCGGGGAGCTGTTTTTT.

V is TRBV6-2 or TRBV6-3 and J is TRBJ2-1; 7 bases are a match to TRBD2. CDR1 and CDR2 from the germline V gene are MNHEY and SVGEGT. With V trimmed by 2 bases and J by 4 bases, 2 bases remained unmatched. CDR3 length: 14 amino acids. The CDR3 nucleotides read TGTGCCAGCAGTTACGGGCGGGAGTACAATGAGCAGTTCTTC. The encoded protein is CASSYGREYNEQFF.

The V and J genes are TRBV15 and TRBJ1-2, with a possible D match to TRBD1 (5 bases). V was clipped by 0 bases and J by 6 bases, with 11 bases between them. This CDR3 comprises 14 residues. Germline V CDR1 and CDR2: LNHNV, YYDKDF (reference sequence). For the CDR3, the DNA is TGTGCCACCAGCAGAGATTTAGGAGGGGATGGCTACACCTTC. It codes for CATSRDLGGDGYTF. The full variable domain, in which reference TRBV15 and TRBJ1-2 provide the parts outside the CDR3, is DAMVIQNPRYQVTQFGKPVTLSCSQTLNHNVMYWYQQKSSQAPKLLFHYYDKDFNNEADTPDNFQSRRPNTSFCFLDIRSPGLGDTAMYLCATSRDLGGDGYTFGSGTRLTVV.

The gene calls are TRBV20-1 and TRBJ2-7; D gene uncertain. Germline assignment: CDR1 DFQATT and CDR2 SNEGSKA (reference sequence). The CDR3 is 12 residues long. V lost 2 bases to trimming and J lost 4 bases, with 9 bases between them. CDR3 sequence: CSARPPSYEQYF. In DNA form, the CDR3 reads TGCAGTGCTAGACCCCCCTCGTACGAGCAGTACTTC.

As to this clonotype: This may stem from a read error, because a much larger clone lies one nucleotide away. The CDR3 protein is CATSTGEESTEAFF. The CDR3 DNA sequence: TGTGCCACCTCGACAGGGGAGGAGAGCACTGAAGCTTTCTTT. This chain links TRBV6-1 with TRBJ1-1; 8 nucleotides line up with TRBD1. J lost 4 bases, V lost 10 bases, and 11 bases had no gene match. The CDR3 runs 14 residues. In germline, CDR1 is MNHNS, CDR2 SASEGT.

This clonotype was detected a few times. The chain joins TRBV20-1 to TRBJ1-1, with D tentatively TRBD1 (5 bases). Germline V gives CDR1 DFQATT, CDR2 SNEGSKA (reference sequence). There are 13 residues in the CDR3. Trimming removed 6 bases at V and 9 bases at J, with 20 bases between. The CDR3 is CSATMGQGRKAFF. CDR3 nucleotides: TGCAGTGCCACTATGGGGCAGGGCCGGAAAGCTTTCTTT.